This TCR beta chain was sequenced in a study of brain metastases from non-small cell lung cancer (dated by TCRdb to about 2019). Looking at the study overall: In non-small-cell lung cancer patients, the researchers characterized the immune microenvironment of brain metastases and primary tumors that had been resected as matched pairs.

Concerning this clone itself: Its antigen remains unidentified. No base-level quality is on record; no much larger clone is a single base apart.

Preparation of the library involved the immunoSEQ multiplex PCR assay. Alongside a 770-gene immune expression panel, the team sequenced the T-cell receptor beta chain repertoire. In TCRdb, the immuneACCESS table is reduced to in-frame sequences with V and J assigned. These tables do not hold every clone; where another copy was compared, an unresolved V gene accounts for under half, and the others remain unexplained. For this sample there are a few hundred clones; 80% to 90% appear just once. Roughly 8.8% of the sample is taken by the ten largest. A cohort of fewer than 40 patients with surgically resected non-small-cell lung cancer, for whom both primary tumor and brain metastasis specimens were available, was included. The source is a donor at least 40 years old with non-small cell lung cancer. The source material was tumor-adjacent normal tissue.

CDR3 loop: CASSAGLEAFF. The nucleotide sequence is given as TGTGCCAGCAGCGCCGGACTTGAAGCTTTCTTT. The chain employs TRBV13 and TRBJ1-1; there is no confident call for the D gene. There are 11 amino acids in the CDR3, from cysteine to phenylalanine inclusive. Only CDR3 DNA remains: 33 bases, in frame from the first base. V lost 5 bases and J lost 7 bases; the stretch between them is 8 bases long. As encoded in the germline V gene (reference sequence), CDR1 is PRHDT while CDR2 is FYEKMQ.